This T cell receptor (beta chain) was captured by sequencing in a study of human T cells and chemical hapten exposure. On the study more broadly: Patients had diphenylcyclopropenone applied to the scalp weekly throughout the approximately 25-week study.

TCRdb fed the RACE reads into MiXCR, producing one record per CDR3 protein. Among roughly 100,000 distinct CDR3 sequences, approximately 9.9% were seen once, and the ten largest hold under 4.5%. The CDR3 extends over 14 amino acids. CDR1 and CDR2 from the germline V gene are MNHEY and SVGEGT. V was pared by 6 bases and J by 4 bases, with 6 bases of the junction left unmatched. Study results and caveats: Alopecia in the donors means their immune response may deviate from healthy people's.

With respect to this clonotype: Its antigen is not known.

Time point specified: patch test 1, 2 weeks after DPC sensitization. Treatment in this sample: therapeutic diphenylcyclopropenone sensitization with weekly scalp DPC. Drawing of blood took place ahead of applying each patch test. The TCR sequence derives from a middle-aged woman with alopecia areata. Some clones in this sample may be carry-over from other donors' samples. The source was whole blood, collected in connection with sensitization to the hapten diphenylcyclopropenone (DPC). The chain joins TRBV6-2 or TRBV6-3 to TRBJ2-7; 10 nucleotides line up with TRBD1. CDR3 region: CASRTGTGAYEQYF. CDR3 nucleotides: TGTGCCAGCAGAACCGGGACAGGGGCGTACGAGCAGTACTTC.